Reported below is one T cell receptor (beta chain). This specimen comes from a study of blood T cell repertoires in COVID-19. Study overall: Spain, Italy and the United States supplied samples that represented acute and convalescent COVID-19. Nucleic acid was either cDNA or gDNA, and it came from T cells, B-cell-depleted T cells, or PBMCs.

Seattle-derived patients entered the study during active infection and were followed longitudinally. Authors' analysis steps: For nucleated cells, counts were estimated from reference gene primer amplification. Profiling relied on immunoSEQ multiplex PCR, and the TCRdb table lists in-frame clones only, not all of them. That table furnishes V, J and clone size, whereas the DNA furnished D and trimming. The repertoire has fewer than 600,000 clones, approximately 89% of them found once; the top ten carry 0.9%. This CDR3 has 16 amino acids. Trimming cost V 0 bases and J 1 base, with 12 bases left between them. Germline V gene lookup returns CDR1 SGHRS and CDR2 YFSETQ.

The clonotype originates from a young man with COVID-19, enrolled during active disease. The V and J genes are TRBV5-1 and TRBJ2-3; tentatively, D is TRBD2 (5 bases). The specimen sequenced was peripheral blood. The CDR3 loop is CASSLGGFSGTDTQYF. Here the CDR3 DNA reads TGCGCCAGCAGCTTGGGAGGGTTTTCGGGCACAGATACGCAGTATTTT.